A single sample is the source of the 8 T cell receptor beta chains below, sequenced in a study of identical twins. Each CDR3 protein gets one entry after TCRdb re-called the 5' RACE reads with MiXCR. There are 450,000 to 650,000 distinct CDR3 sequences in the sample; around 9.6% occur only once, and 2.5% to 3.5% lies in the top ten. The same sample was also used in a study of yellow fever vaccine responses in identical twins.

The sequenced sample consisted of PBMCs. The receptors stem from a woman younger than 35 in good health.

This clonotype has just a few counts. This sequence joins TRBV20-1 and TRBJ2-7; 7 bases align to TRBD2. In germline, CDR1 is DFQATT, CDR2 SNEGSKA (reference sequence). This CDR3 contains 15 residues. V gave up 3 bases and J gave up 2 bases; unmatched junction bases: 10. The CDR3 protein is CSASPRGGSTYEQYF. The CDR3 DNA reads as TGCAGTGCTAGTCCTCGGGGAGGGAGTACCTACGAGCAGTACTTC.

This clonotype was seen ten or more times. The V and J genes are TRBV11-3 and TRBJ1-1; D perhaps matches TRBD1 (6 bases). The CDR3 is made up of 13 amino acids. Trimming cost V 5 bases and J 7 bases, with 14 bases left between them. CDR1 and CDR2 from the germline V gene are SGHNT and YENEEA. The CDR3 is CASSAGTGLEAFF. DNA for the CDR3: TGTGCCAGCAGCGCAGGCACAGGGCTTGAAGCTTTCTTT.

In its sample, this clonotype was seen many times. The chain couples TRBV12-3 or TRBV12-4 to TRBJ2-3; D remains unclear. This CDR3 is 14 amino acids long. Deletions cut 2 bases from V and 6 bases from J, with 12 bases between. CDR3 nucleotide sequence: TGTGCCAGCAGTTTACAGACCAACGGGGATACGCAGTATTTT. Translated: CASSLQTNGDTQYF.

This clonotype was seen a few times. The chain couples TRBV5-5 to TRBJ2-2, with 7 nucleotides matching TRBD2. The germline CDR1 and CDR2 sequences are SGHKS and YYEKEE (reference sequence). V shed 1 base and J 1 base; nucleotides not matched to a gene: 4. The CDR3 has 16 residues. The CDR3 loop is CASSLWGGKNTGELFF. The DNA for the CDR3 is TGTGCCAGCAGCTTGTGGGGGGGGAAGAACACCGGGGAGCTGTTTTTT.

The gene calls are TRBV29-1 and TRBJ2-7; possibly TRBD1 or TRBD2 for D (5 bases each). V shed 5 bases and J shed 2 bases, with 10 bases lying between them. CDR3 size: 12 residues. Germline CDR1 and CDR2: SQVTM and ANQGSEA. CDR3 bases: TGCAGCGTTTGGCAGGGACCCTACGAGCAGTACTTC. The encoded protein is CSVWQGPYEQYF.

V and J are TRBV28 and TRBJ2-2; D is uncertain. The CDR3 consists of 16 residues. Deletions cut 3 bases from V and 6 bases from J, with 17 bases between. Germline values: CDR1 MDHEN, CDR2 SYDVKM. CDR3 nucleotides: TGTGCCAGCAGTTTCGTTGCCGCAGTTCAAGCCGGGGAGCTGTTTTTT. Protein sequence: CASSFVAAVQAGELFF.

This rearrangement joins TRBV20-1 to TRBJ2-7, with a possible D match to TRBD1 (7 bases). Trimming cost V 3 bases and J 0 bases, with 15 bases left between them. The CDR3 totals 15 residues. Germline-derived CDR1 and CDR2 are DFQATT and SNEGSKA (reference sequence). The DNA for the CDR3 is TGCAGTGCTAGGTCGGAGGGGGCGGTCTCCTACGAGCAGTACTTC. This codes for CSARSEGAVSYEQYF.

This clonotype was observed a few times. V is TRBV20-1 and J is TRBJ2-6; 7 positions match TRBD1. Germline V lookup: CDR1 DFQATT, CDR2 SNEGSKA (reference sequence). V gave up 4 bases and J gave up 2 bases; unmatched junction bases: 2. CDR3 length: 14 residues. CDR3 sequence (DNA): TGCAGTGCTACCACAGGGGCTGGGGCCAACGTCCTGACTTTC. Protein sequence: CSATTGAGANVLTF.